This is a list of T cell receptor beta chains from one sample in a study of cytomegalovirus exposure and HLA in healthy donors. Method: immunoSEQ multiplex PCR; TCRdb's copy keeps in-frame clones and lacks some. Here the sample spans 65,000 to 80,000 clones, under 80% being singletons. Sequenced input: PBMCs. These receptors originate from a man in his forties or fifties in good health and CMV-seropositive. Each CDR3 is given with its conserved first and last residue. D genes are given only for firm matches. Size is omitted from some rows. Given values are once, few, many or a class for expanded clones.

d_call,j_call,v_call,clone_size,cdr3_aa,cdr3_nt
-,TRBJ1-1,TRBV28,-,CASSGEVRAFF,TGTGCCAGCAGTGGAGAGGTCCGAGCTTTCTTT
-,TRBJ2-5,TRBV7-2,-,CASSLVPQETQYF,TGTGCCAGCAGCTTAGTCCCGCAGGAGACCCAGTACTTC
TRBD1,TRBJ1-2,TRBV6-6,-,CASIGLGQGAFGYTF,TGTGCCAGCATTGGATTGGGACAGGGGGCTTTTGGCTACACCTTC
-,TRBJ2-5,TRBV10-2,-,CASSEGAGLQETQYF,TGCGCCAGCAGTGAAGGGGCAGGCCTGCAAGAGACCCAGTACTTC
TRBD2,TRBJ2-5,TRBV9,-,CASSASSTGGQETQYF,TGTGCCAGCAGCGCCTCCTCGACGGGGGGGCAAGAGACCCAGTACTTC
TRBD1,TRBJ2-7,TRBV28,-,CASSLYFGDRDSYEQYF,TGTGCCAGCAGTTTATATTTTGGGGACAGAGACTCCTACGAGCAGTACTTC
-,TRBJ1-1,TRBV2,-,CASTRTSSNTEAFF,TGTGCCAGCACCAGGACAAGTTCGAACACTGAAGCTTTCTTT
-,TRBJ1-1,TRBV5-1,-,CASSRNRNTEAFF,TGCGCCAGCAGCAGGAACAGGAACACTGAAGCTTTCTTT
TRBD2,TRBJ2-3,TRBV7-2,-,CASSLDRTSGTTQYF,TGTGCCAGCAGCTTAGATCGGACTAGCGGGACTACGCAGTATTTT
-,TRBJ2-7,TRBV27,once,CASSLMAGGILYEQYF,TGTGCCAGCAGTTTAATGGCAGGGGGGATTCTCTACGAGCAGTACTTC
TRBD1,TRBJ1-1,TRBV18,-,CASSQSTGMSEAFF,TGTGCCAGCTCACAATCGACAGGGATGTCTGAAGCTTTCTTT
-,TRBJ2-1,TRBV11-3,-,CASSLGEIGRNEQFF,TGTGCCAGCAGCTTAGGGGAGATAGGACGAAATGAGCAGTTCTTC
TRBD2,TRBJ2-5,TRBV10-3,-,CASGRAGGQETQYF,TGTGCCAGTGGTAGGGCGGGGGGGCAAGAGACCCAGTACTTC
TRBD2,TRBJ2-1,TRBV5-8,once,CASSGTSGGANEQFF,TGTGCCAGCAGCGGGACTAGCGGGGGGGCCAATGAGCAGTTCTTC
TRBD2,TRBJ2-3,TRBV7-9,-,CASSHRDYSGTDTQYF,TGTGCCAGCAGCCACCGGGACTATTCGGGCACAGATACGCAGTATTTT
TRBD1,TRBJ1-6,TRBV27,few,CASSLRQGNSPLHF,TGTGCCAGCAGCCTTCGACAGGGTAATTCACCCCTCCACTTT
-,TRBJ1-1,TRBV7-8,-,CASSPRRNTEAFF,TGTGCCAGCAGCCCTAGACGGAACACTGAAGCTTTCTTT
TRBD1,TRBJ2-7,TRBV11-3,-,CASSLGQGGEQYF,TGTGCCAGCAGCCTCGGACAGGGCGGCGAGCAGTACTTC
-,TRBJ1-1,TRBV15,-,CATSRDTGRDATEAFF,TGTGCCACCAGCAGAGATACGGGCAGGGATGCCACTGAAGCTTTCTTT